The 16 T cell receptor beta chains below all came from one sample that was sequenced in a study of T cells in Graves' hyperthyroidism and ophthalmopathy. RNA transcripts provided the source from which TCR beta CDR3 regions were amplified. Primed by the HTBI set, a first-round RT-PCR was run on the TCR CDR3. TCRdb fed the multiplex PCR reads into MiXCR, producing one record per CDR3 protein. The sample yields about 580,000 distinct CDR3 sequences, about 15% seen once. Material: blood. The receptors originated from a woman aged 25-40 years with Graves' hyperthyroidism that later progressed to Graves' ophthalmopathy.

This clonotype was seen at least ten times. The V and J genes are TRBV6-1 and TRBJ2-3; no reliable D call. With 6 bases removed from V and 1 base from J, the gap between germline ends came to 14 bases. Germline CDR1 is MNHNS and CDR2 is SASEGT. The CDR3 covers 15 residues. The CDR3 DNA sequence: TGTGCCAGCAGGGCCCAATTAGGGCGCACAGATACGCAGTATTTT. Residues: CASRAQLGRTDTQYF.

This rearrangement joins TRBV19 to TRBJ2-1; 8 bases map to TRBD2. Germline V gene lookup returns CDR1 LNHDA and CDR2 SQIVND (reference sequence). J lost 10 bases, V lost 5 bases, and 7 bases had no gene match. The CDR3 covers 13 residues. The CDR3 sequence: CASSSGLAREQFF. The CDR3 nucleotides are TGTGCCAGTAGTTCCGGACTAGCTCGGGAGCAGTTCTTC.

Of note for this clonotype: One end of the junction fails to match germline, which may point to a read error. The chain has TRBV6-2 or TRBV6-3 and TRBJ2-4; D call uncertain. CDR1 and CDR2 from the germline V gene are MNHEY and SVGEGT. This CDR3 contains 12 residues. The CDR3 bases are TGTGCCAGCACCTTAGACACTAACATTCGGTACTTC. This codes for CASTLDTNIRYF.

The genes are TRBV29-1 and TRBJ1-4, with TRBD1 matching 8 bases. The CDR3 sequence is 13 residues long. CDR1 and CDR2 (germline): SQVTM, ANQGSEA. The CDR3 nucleotides read TGCGGCGCCGGACAGGGCGGAATCGAAAAACTGTTTTTT. This codes for CGAGQGGIEKLFF.

The chain couples TRBV11-1 to TRBJ2-5, with D unclear. Germline CDR1 is SGHAT and CDR2 is FQDESV (reference sequence). The CDR3 is made up of 15 amino acids. Trimming removed 1 base at V and 0 bases at J, with 9 bases between. For the CDR3, the DNA is TGTGCCAGCAGCTTAGTGTGGTCCAACCAAGAGACCCAGTACTTC. Encoded protein: CASSLVWSNQETQYF.

This clonotype was counted ten times or more. The chain carries TRBV12-5 and TRBJ1-3; D remains ambiguous. Germline CDR1 is LGHNT and CDR2 is FRNRAP. V shed 0 bases and J shed 2 bases, with 20 bases lying between them. The CDR3 covers 19 residues. CDR3 sequence reads: CASGLVPPTAADPGNTIYF. The CDR3 DNA follows: TGTGCTAGTGGTTTGGTACCCCCAACCGCCGCGGATCCTGGAAACACCATATATTTT. The complete variable domain, with remaining parts taken from reference TRBV12-5 and TRBJ1-3, reads DARVTQTPRHKVTEMGQEVTMRCQPILGHNTVFWYRQTMMQGLELLAYFRNRAPLDDSGMPKDRFSAEMPDATLATLKIQPSEPRDSAVYFCASGLVPPTAADPGNTIYFGEGSWLTVV.

There are many counts of this clonotype. This chain links TRBV28 with TRBJ1-1; weak D call: TRBD1 (5 bases). In germline, CDR1 is MDHEN, CDR2 SYDVKM. Trimming cost V 5 bases and J 4 bases, with 11 bases left between them. The CDR3 is 13 residues long. In nucleotides, the CDR3 is TGTGCCAGCAGTGACCGGGGGAGCACTGAAGCTTTCTTT. Its translation is CASSDRGSTEAFF.

In its sample, this clonotype was seen many times. The V and J genes are TRBV2 and TRBJ2-7; no firm D call. This CDR3 is built from 12 residues. CDR1 and CDR2 from the germline V gene are SNHLY and FYNNEI. V dropped 7 bases and J dropped 8 bases, with 15 bases sitting between them. The DNA of the CDR3 is TGTGCCAGCACCCGGCAAATAGAACAGCAGTACTTC. Translating it yields CASTRQIEQQYF.

The CDR3 region is CASSVGRGPGTGELFF. CDR3 bases: TGTGCCAGCAGCGTAGGTAGGGGGCCGGGCACCGGGGAGCTGTTTTTT. The genes are TRBV9 and TRBJ2-2; TRBD1 matches at 7 bases. The V gene end was trimmed by 0 bases and the J gene end by 4 bases; junction bases not matched to a gene: 6. From germline, CDR1 is SGDLS and CDR2 YYNGEE. This CDR3 comprises 16 residues.

The CDR3 DNA is TGTGCCAGCAGCCAATCGACAGGGTGGAATCAGCCCCAGCATTTT. Protein: CASSQSTGWNQPQHF. The chain joins TRBV3-1 to TRBJ1-5; the match to TRBD1 covers 7 bases. With 2 bases clipped from V and 4 bases from J, the junction kept 5 bases outside the gene matches. The CDR3 runs to 15 residues. Germline CDR1 LGHDT, CDR2 YNNKEL (reference sequence).

Ten or more counts support this clonotype. CDR3 loop: CASSFGSSGEKEYF. The CDR3 nucleotides are TGTGCCAGCAGTTTTGGGAGTAGCGGGGAAAAGGAGTACTTC. The chain couples TRBV6-1 to TRBJ2-7, with 8 nucleotides matching TRBD2. Germline V CDR1 and CDR2: MNHNS, SASEGT. The CDR3 length is 14 residues. The V and J ends lost 5 bases and 11 bases, in that order; junction bases with no gene match: 14.

This clonotype came up many times. The chain couples TRBV29-1 to TRBJ2-3, with D unresolved. Trimming left V 0 bases short and J 2 bases short, with 12 bases between. The length of the CDR3 is 15 residues. Germline CDR1 reads SQVTM; CDR2 reads ANQGSEA. Here the CDR3 reads CSVEELMGNTDTQYF. As DNA, the CDR3 is TGCAGCGTTGAAGAATTGATGGGGAACACAGATACGCAGTATTTT.

This clonotype was detected only a few times. The chain is built from TRBV30 and TRBJ1-3; D is ambiguous. This CDR3 comprises 15 residues. Looked up from germline, CDR1 is GTSNPN and CDR2 is SVGIG (reference sequence). V lost 4 bases, J lost 0 bases, and 13 bases lay in between. CDR3: CAWKLLEGSGNTIYF. CDR3 in DNA: TGTGCCTGGAAGCTCCTAGAGGGCTCTGGAAACACCATATATTTT.

The chain links TRBV25-1 to TRBJ1-6, with unresolved D. The CDR3 extends over 14 amino acids. Germline CDR1 and CDR2: MGHDK and SYGVNS. V was shortened by 2 bases and J by 4 bases, with 6 bases between the two germline ends. CDR3 region: CASSERPYNSPLHF. CDR3 nucleotide sequence: TGTGCCAGCAGTGAACGTCCTTATAATTCACCCCTCCACTTT.

This clonotype was seen many times. The CDR3 region has the DNA TGTGCCAGTAGTATCTCCAGGGAGACAAGTCAGCCCCAGCATTTT. It codes for CASSISRETSQPQHF. This chain joins TRBV19 and TRBJ1-5; a possible D gene is TRBD1 (5 bases). V was clipped by 3 bases and J by 6 bases, with 15 bases between them. This CDR3 is built from 15 residues. Germline loops: CDR1 LNHDA, CDR2 SQIVND (reference sequence).

The gene calls are TRBV19 and TRBJ1-2; 8 bases align to TRBD1. Trimming removed 4 bases from V and 4 bases from J; junction bases left unmatched: 8. This CDR3 comprises 15 residues. Per germline, CDR1 LNHDA and CDR2 SQIVND (reference sequence). The CDR3 protein is CASSNRDRFLYGYTF. The CDR3 nucleotides are TGTGCCAGTAGTAATCGGGACAGGTTCCTCTATGGCTACACCTTC.